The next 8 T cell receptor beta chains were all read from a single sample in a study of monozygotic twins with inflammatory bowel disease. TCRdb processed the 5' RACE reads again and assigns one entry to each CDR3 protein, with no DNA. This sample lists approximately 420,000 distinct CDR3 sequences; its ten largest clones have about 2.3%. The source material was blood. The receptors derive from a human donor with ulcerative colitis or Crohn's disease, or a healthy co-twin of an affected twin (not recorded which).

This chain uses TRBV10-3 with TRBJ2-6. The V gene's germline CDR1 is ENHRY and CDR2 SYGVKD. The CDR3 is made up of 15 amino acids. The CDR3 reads CAISQEGFWANVLTF.

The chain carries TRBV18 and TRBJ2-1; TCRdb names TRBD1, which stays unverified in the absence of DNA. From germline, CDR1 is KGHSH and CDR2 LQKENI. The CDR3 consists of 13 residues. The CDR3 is CASSPRQEVEQFF.

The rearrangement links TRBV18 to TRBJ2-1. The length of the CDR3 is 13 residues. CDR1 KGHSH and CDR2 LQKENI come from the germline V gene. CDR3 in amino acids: CASSLLPGYEQFF. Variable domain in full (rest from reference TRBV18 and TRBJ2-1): NAGVMQNPRHLVRRRGQEARLRCSPMKGHSHVYWYRQLPEEGLKFMVYLQKENIIDESGMPKERFSAEFPKEGPSILRIQQVVRGDSAAYFCASSLLPGYEQFFGPGTRLTVL.

The chain's CDR3 is CASSLPGTVQETQYF. V gene TRBV5-4 combines with J gene TRBJ2-5; the TCRdb D gene call, TRBD1, has no DNA to confirm it. Germline CDR1 and CDR2: SGHNT and YYREEE (reference sequence). The CDR3 runs 15 residues.

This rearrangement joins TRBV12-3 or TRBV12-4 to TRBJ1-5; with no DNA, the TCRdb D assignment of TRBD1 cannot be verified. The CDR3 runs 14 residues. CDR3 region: CASSLDTWNQPQYF.

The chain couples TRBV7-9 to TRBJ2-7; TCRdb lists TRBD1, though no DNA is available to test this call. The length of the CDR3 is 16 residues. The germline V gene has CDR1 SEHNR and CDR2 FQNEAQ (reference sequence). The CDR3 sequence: CASSLVPQGEGDEQYF.

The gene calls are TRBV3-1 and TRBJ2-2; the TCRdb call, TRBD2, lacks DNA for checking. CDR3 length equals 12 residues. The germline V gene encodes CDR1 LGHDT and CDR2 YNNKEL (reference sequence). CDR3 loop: CASSLATGELFF.

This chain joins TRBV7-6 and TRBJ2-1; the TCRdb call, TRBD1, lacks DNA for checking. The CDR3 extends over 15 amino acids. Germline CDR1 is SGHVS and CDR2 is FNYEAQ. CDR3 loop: CASSLEGGPLNEQFF. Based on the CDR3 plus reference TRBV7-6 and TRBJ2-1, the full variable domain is GAGVSQSPRYKVTKRGQDVALRCDPISGHVSLYWYRQALGQGPEFLTYFNYEAQQDKSGLPNDRFSAERPEGSISTLTIQRTEQRDSAMYRCASSLEGGPLNEQFFGPGTRLTVL.